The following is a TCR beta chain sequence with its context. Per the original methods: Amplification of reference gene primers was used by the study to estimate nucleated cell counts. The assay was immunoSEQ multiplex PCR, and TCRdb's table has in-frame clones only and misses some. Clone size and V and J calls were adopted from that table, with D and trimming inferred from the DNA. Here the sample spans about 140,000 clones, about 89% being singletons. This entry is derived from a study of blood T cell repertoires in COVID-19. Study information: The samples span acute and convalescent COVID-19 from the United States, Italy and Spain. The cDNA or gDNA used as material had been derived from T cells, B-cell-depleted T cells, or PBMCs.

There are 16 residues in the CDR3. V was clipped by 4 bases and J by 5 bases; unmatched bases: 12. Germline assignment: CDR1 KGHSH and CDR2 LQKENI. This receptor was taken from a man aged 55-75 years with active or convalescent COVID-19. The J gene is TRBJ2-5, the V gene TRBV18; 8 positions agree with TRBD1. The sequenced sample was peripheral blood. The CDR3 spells CASSLGAGGRRETQYF. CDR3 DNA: TGTGCCAGCTCACTCGGAGCAGGGGGCCGAAGGGAGACCCAGTACTTC.